This TCR beta chain was documented in a study of blood T cell repertoires in COVID-19. Germline-derived CDR1 and CDR2 are MGHRA and YSYEKL. This CDR3 is 17 amino acids long. The ends were cut back, 0 bases at V and 4 bases at J, with 16 bases in the middle. Method: immunoSEQ multiplex PCR; TCRdb's copy keeps in-frame clones and lacks some. The sample holds under 200,000 clones, about 86% seen once. The chain couples TRBV4-1 to TRBJ1-5; D remains unclear. The sample taken for sequencing was peripheral blood. The sequence came from a young man with active or convalescent COVID-19. In DNA, the CDR3 is TGCGCCAGCAGCCAAGAAGAGGTCCCAAACGGGAATCAGCCCCAGCATTTT. The encoded protein is CASSQEEVPNGNQPQHF.